The clone carrying this T cell receptor beta chain has ten or more counts. Its specificity is not known. Germline V lookup: CDR1 KGHDR, CDR2 SFDVKD. Trimming took 10 bases from V and 7 from J, leaving 16 bases between them. This CDR3 comprises 13 residues. This record belongs to a study of identical twins. Study-wide results and limits: Beta clonotypes that were abundant in cord blood contained fewer insertions, a pattern absent from memory repertoires. Researchers caution that invariant MAIT and iNKT cells could partly confound zero-insertion analyses.

Template switching, a step in the protocol, added a universal primer site, and cDNA carried unique molecular identifiers. Using its own MiXCR run on the 5' RACE reads, TCRdb lists one record per CDR3 protein. The sample gives about 300,000 distinct CDR3 sequences, 10% to 15% of which show up once; just over 7% is in the top ten. Another study also made use of these data, one on yellow fever vaccine responses in identical twins. As that study records: Twins' vaccine T cell response reportedly gave the appearance of partial convergence and partial personalization.

The rearrangement joins TRBV24-1 to TRBJ1-3; no reliable D call. This TCR was recovered from a woman aged 18-29 years in good health. Sample: CD8+ T cells sorted from blood. The CDR3 DNA reads TGTGCCACTCTCGGGAGTCGTAGGAACACCATATATTTT. This translates into CATLGSRRNTIYF.